This TCR beta chain was obtained from a study of blood T cell repertoires in COVID-19. The wider study: The samples span acute and convalescent COVID-19 from the United States, Italy and Spain. PBMCs, B-cell-depleted T cells, or T cells provided the cDNA or gDNA that made up the material.

Per the study methods: Scientists estimated how many nucleated cells there were by amplifying reference gene primers. Measured with immunoSEQ multiplex PCR; TCRdb has only the in-frame clones, and not every one. That table supplies the V and J calls and clone size; D and trimming were determined from the DNA. The sample lists 100,000 or so clones, approximately 89% occurring once. CDR1 SGHRS and CDR2 YFSETQ come from the germline V gene. There are 15 residues in the CDR3. V lost 5 bases to trimming and J lost 4 bases; unmatched junction nucleotides: 9. This TCR was recovered from a human donor with active COVID-19. The donor label of this sample is uncertain. V usage is TRBV5-1 and J usage is TRBJ2-5; TRBD2 agrees at 9 bases. The sample was peripheral blood. CDR3 residues: CASRASGKSGETQYF. In DNA form, the CDR3 reads TGCGCCAGCAGAGCTAGCGGGAAGTCGGGAGAGACCCAGTACTTC. The whole variable domain, filled in from reference TRBV5-1 and TRBJ2-5, reads KAGVTQTPRYLIKTRGQQVTLSCSPISGHRSVSWYQQTPGQGLQFLFEYFSETQRNKGNFPGRFSGRQFSNSRSEMNVSTLELGDSALYLCASRASGKSGETQYFGPGTRLLVL.